Reported below is one TCR beta chain. Its specific antigen is unknown. Base quality data are lacking; no much larger clone is found one base away. The trial excluded patients who had a history of autoimmune disease or who were on systemic immunosuppression. Peripheral blood for TCR sequencing was collected from all dose cohorts at baseline, on cycle 4 day 1, and on cycle 7 day 1. The samples were drawn from a first-in-human, open-label, multicenter phase I dose-escalation trial of ivuxolimab. Adults with locally advanced or metastatic melanoma, renal cell, hepatocellular, or head and neck squamous cell carcinoma were enrolled in the trial. Before TCR sequencing, CD4+ and CD8+ T cells were separately sorted from peripheral blood. The sample is drawn from a study of OX40 agonist ivuxolimab in advanced cancers. The study in broad terms: Ivuxolimab, which targeted the costimulatory receptor OX40 (CD134), was an agonistic, fully human IgG2 monoclonal antibody. Partial responses were achieved by three dose-escalation patients, of whom one had hepatocellular carcinoma and two had cutaneous melanoma. The paper reports the monotherapy dose-escalation portion (N ≈ 52 patients) of the phase I ivuxolimab trial. Peripheral TCRbeta sequencing aimed to test whether ivuxolimab altered TCR sequence diversity and caused clonal T-cell expansion. Among the approximately 54 dose-escalation patients, 19 had hepatocellular carcinoma, about 15 melanoma, 9 renal cell carcinoma and 9 head and neck cancer. In the dose-escalation cohort, around four fifths of patients were male, and the mean age was around 60 years, with a range of roughly 23 to 85. Prior anti-PD-1, anti-PD-L1 or anti-CTLA-4 therapy was permitted, and checkpoint inhibitors had been received by under 50% of dose-escalation patients. Intravenous ivuxolimab was administered to patients every 2 weeks at six dose levels: 0.01, 0.1, 0.3, 1.5, 3 and 10 mg/kg.

Findings and caveats that apply to the study as a whole: In partial responders in the 0.1-3.0 mg/kg groups, normalized peripheral clonal expansion was found to be among the lowest, especially among CD8+ T cells. At doses from 0.1 to 3.0 mg/kg, clonal expansion was seen in both CD4+ and CD8+ blood T cells between baseline and week 6. The antigen specificity of the clonally expanded peripheral T cells was not determined. After ivuxolimab, CD8+ T cells had more expanded clones than CD4+ T cells on average. Low levels of normalized T-cell clonal expansion were also shown by some nonresponding patients.

The germline V gene supplies CDR1 SQVTM and CDR2 ANQGSEA. The CDR3 measures 12 amino acids from cysteine to phenylalanine. The CDR3 DNA has 36 bases and is translated from base 1. Deletion took 4 bases off V and 3 bases off J, with a span of 10 bases between the germline ends. To sequence the TCRbeta CDR3 region, genomic DNA was isolated from the sorted cells. TCRbeta CDR3 regions were sequenced using the immunoSEQ Assay. TCRdb provides this immuneACCESS table in a form limited to in-frame rearrangements. Some clones are lacking; in checked studies, under half of them reflect an unresolved V gene, and why the rest are absent is not known. Here the sample has 50,000 or so clones; around 87% occur a single time. The ten biggest clones cover about an eighth of the sample.

The V and J genes are TRBV29-1 and TRBJ2-7; the D segment cannot be called with confidence. The source was CD4+ or CD8+ T cells sorted from blood, collected in a trial of the OX40 agonist ivuxolimab. The TCR was taken from an adult with an advanced solid tumor such as melanoma, head and neck, liver or kidney cancer. The nucleotide sequence reads TGCAGCGTTGTTTCCGAAAACTACGAGCAGTACTTC. This is translated as CSVVSENYEQYF.